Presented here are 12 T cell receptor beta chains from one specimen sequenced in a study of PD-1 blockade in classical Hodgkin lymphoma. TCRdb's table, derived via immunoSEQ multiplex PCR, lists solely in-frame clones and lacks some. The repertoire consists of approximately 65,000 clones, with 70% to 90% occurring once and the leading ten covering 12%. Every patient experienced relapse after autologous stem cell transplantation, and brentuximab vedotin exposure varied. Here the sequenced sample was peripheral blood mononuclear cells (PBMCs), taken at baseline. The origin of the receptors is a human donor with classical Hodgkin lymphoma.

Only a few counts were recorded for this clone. The CDR3 sequence is CASRIGDRHGYTF. For the CDR3, the DNA is TGTGCCAGCAGGATAGGGGACAGACATGGCTACACCTTC. The genes are TRBV6-6 and TRBJ1-2; 7 nucleotides line up with TRBD1. This CDR3 comprises 13 residues. The V segment lost 6 bases and the J segment 6 bases; nucleotides outside the gene matches: 7. The germline V gene has CDR1 MNHNY and CDR2 SVGAGI (reference sequence).

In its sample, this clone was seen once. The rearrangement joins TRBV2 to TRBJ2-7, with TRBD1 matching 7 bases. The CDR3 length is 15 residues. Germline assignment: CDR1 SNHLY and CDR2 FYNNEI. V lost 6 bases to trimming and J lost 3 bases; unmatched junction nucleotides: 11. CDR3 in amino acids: CASRPGQLTYYEQYF. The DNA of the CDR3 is TGTGCCAGCAGACCGGGACAGCTAACCTACTACGAGCAGTACTTC.

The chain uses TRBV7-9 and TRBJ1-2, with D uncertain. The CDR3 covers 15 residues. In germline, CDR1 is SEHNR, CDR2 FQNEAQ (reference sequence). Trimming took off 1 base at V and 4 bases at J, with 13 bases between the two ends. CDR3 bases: TGTGCCAGCAGCTTAGGTCCTGGGTATGGCTATGGCTACACCTTC. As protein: CASSLGPGYGYGYTF.

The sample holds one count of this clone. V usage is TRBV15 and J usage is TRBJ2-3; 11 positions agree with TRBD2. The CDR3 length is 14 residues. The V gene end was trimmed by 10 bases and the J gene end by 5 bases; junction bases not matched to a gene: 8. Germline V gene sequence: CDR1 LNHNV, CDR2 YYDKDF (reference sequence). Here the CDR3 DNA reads TGTGCCAGTCAACTAGCGGGGGTTTTAGATACGCAGTATTTT. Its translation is CASQLAGVLDTQYF.

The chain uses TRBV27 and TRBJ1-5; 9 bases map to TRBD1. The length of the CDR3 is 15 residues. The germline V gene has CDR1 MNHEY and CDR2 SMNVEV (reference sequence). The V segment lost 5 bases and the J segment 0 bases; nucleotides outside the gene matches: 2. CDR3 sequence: CASSAQGASNQPQHF. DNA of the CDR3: TGTGCCAGCAGTGCACAGGGGGCTAGCAATCAGCCCCAGCATTTT.

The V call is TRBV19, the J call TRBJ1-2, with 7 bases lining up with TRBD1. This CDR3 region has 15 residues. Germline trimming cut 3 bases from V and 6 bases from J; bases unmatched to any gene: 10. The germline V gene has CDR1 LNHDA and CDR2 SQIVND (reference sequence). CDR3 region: CASSIGDLGQDGYTF. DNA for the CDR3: TGTGCCAGTAGTATTGGGGACCTAGGACAGGATGGCTACACCTTC.

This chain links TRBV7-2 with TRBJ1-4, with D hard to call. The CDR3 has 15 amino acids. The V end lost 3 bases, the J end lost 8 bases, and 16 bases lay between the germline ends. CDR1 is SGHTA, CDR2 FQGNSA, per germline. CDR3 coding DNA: TGTGCCAGCAGCTTGAACCCGGGGTCCGGGGAAAAACTGTTTTTT. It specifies CASSLNPGSGEKLFF.

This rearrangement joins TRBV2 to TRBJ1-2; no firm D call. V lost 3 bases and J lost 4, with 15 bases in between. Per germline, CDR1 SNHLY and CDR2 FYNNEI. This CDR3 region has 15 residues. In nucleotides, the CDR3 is TGTGCCAGCAGTGACGGACGTGGAAACTTCTATGGCTACACCTTC. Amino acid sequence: CASSDGRGNFYGYTF.

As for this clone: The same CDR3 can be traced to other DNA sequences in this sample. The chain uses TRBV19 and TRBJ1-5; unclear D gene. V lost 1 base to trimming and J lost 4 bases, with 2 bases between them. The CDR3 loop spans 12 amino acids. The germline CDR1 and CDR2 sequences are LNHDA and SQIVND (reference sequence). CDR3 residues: CASSIGNQPQHF. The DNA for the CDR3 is TGTGCCAGTAGTATAGGGAATCAGCCCCAGCATTTT.

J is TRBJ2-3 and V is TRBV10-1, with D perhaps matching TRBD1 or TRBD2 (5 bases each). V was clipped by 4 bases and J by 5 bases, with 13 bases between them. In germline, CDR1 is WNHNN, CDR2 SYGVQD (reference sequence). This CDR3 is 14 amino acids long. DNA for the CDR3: TGCGCCAGCAGTGGATGGCTTGGGGGAGATACGCAGTATTTT. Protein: CASSGWLGGDTQYF.

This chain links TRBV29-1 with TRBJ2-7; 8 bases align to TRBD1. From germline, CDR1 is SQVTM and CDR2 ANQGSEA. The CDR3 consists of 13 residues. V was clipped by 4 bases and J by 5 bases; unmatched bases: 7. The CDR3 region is CSVGTGIGDEQYF. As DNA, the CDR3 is TGCAGCGTTGGGACAGGGATAGGGGACGAGCAGTACTTC.

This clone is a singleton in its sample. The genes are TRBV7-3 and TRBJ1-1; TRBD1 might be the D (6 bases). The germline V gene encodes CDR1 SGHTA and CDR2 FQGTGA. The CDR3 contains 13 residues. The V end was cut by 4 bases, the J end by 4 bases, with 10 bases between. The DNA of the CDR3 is TGTGCCAGCAGCTCGACAGGTTCCACTGAAGCTTTCTTT. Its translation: CASSSTGSTEAFF.